Shown below are 14 T cell receptor beta chains from a single sample sequenced in a study of CD8+ T cells in alopecia areata. Sequencing used cDNA as its template, made by extracting RNA and reverse transcribing it. Libraries were prepared by immunoSEQ multiplex PCR; TCRdb keeps only in-frame clonotypes and omits some of them. The sample lists 120,000 to 150,000 clones; around 47% were seen once. Sequencing was done on a sample of CD4+ T cells sorted from blood. These receptors originate from a human donor with alopecia areata.

The rearrangement joins TRBV29-1 to TRBJ2-1, with 8 bases matching TRBD2. The germline V gene encodes CDR1 SQVTM and CDR2 ANQGSEA. This CDR3 comprises 13 residues. CDR3 sequence reads: CSGRRGLVAEQFF. The CDR3 nucleotides are TGCAGTGGGCGAAGGGGACTAGTAGCTGAGCAGTTCTTC.

The chain couples TRBV4-2 to TRBJ2-7; unclear D gene. V lost 0 bases and J 6 bases, leaving 9 bases between the germline ends. The CDR3 runs 13 residues. Germline assignment: CDR1 LGHNA and CDR2 YNFKEQ. The CDR3 DNA reads TGTGCCAGCAGCCAAGATGTTTGGGGCGAGCAGTACTTC. As protein: CASSQDVWGEQYF.

This chain's CDR3 is CASSLTRGYGYTF. CDR3 in DNA: TGCGCCAGCAGCCTAACCAGGGGCTATGGCTACACCTTC. The chain uses TRBV4-1 and TRBJ1-2, with D possibly being TRBD1 (6 bases). CDR1 is MGHRA and CDR2 is YSYEKL in the germline V gene. The ends were cut back, 4 bases at V and 4 bases at J, with 10 bases in the middle. The CDR3 loop spans 13 amino acids.

The chain couples TRBV29-1 to TRBJ2-3; either TRBD1 or TRBD2 may supply D (5 bases each). Per the germline V gene, CDR1 is SQVTM and CDR2 is ANQGSEA. CDR3 size: 12 residues. V lost 7 bases and J 1 base, leaving 9 bases between the germline ends. CDR3 residues: CSAGPRTDTQYF. In nucleotides, the CDR3 is TGCAGCGCGGGACCCCGCACAGATACGCAGTATTTT.

The V call is TRBV13, the J call TRBJ1-5; 7 bases fit TRBD1. The length of the CDR3 is 15 residues. Germline V lookup: CDR1 PRHDT, CDR2 FYEKMQ (reference sequence). V lost 5 bases and J lost 4; bases outside the gene matches: 8. The CDR3 DNA sequence: TGTGCCAGCAGCAGCCGGGACAGTTTTAATCAGCCCCAGCATTTT. Translated: CASSSRDSFNQPQHF.

This clone was counted between two and nine times. The J gene is TRBJ1-5, the V gene TRBV11-3, with 7 bases matching TRBD1. With 5 bases clipped from V and 2 bases from J, the junction kept 3 bases outside the gene matches. The CDR3 runs to 14 residues. Germline V gene lookup returns CDR1 SGHNT and CDR2 YENEEA. The CDR3: CASSIDRGNQPQHF. CDR3 bases: TGTGCCAGCAGCATTGACAGGGGCAATCAGCCCCAGCATTTT. The full variable domain, completed using reference TRBV11-3 and TRBJ1-5, is EAGVVQSPRYKIIEKKQPVAFWCNPISGHNTLYWYLQNLGQGPELLIRYENEEAVDDSQLPKDRFSAERLKGVDSTLKIQPAELGDSAVYLCASSIDRGNQPQHFGDGTRLSIL.

The J gene is TRBJ1-1, the V gene TRBV5-1, with D perhaps matching TRBD1 (5 bases). The CDR3 runs 14 residues. Trimming cost V 3 bases and J 6 bases, with 15 bases left between them. Germline loops: CDR1 SGHRS, CDR2 YFSETQ. For the CDR3, the DNA is TGCGCCAGCAGCTCTCGTCCAGGGTCCCCTGAAGCTTTCTTT. Protein sequence: CASSSRPGSPEAFF.

The rearrangement uses TRBV5-6 and TRBJ2-2, with a weak D call TRBD2 (7 bases). CDR3 length: 16 residues. CDR1 is SGHDT, CDR2 YYEEEE, per germline. The V end lost 6 bases, the J end lost 4 bases, and 19 bases lay between the germline ends. CDR3 coding DNA: TGTGCCAGCACCACTTTGGGGGGGGCTGCCACCGGGGAGCTGTTTTTT. It encodes CASTTLGGAATGELFF.

V gene TRBV2 combines with J gene TRBJ2-1; 8 positions match TRBD2. The CDR3 covers 13 residues. After removal of 4 bases from V and 9 bases from J, the junction contained 5 bases not matched to a gene. Germline V lookup: CDR1 SNHLY, CDR2 FYNNEI. The CDR3: CASSVSGMTEQFF. The DNA of the CDR3 is TGTGCCAGCAGTGTTAGCGGGATGACTGAGCAGTTCTTC.

V usage is TRBV5-4 and J usage is TRBJ2-7; weak D call: TRBD2 (6 bases). The V gene's germline CDR1 is SGHNT and CDR2 YYREEE (reference sequence). The CDR3 extends over 16 amino acids. Trimming shortened V by 4 bases and J by 1 base, and 18 bases separated the two germline ends. CDR3 DNA: TGTGCCAGCAGCCTCCAAAGCTGGGGGGAGTCCTACGAGCAGTACTTC. This encodes CASSLQSWGESYEQYF.

The V and J genes are TRBV5-6 and TRBJ2-4; no clear D gene. CDR1 is SGHDT and CDR2 is YYEEEE in the germline V gene. The V end was cut by 1 base, the J end by 5 bases, with 13 bases between. This CDR3 contains 15 residues. Here the CDR3 reads CASSLIPSGQNIQYF. The DNA for the CDR3 is TGTGCCAGCAGCTTGATCCCTTCAGGCCAAAACATTCAGTACTTC.

The chain employs TRBV29-1 and TRBJ1-2, with D perhaps TRBD1 (5 bases). Germline CDR1 SQVTM, CDR2 ANQGSEA. The CDR3 extends over 13 amino acids. Here the CDR3 DNA reads TGCATCATAGGTGGGACTAAAGGAGGAGGCTACACCTTC. It encodes CIIGGTKGGGYTF.

This clone has only a few counts. V and J are TRBV27 and TRBJ2-5; 8 bases are shared with TRBD2. Trimming took 3 bases from V and 5 from J; bases not matched to a gene: 5. Germline-derived CDR1 and CDR2 are MNHEY and SMNVEV (reference sequence). The CDR3 sequence is 14 residues long. CDR3 protein: CASSFPGRGETQYF. The CDR3 DNA follows: TGTGCCAGCAGTTTCCCCGGGAGGGGGGAGACCCAGTACTTC.

The chain couples TRBV29-1 to TRBJ2-5; D gene uncertain. CDR3 length: 14 residues. CDR1 and CDR2 from the germline V gene are SQVTM and ANQGSEA. As DNA, the CDR3 is TGCAGTGTTCTGGATAGTATGAGACAAGAGACCCAGTACTTC. This encodes CSVLDSMRQETQYF. Full variable domain (remainder filled in from reference TRBV29-1 and TRBJ2-5): SAVISQKPSRDICQRGTSLTIQCQVDSQVTMMFWYRQQPGQSLTLIATANQGSEATYESGFVIDKFPISRPNLTFSTLTVSNMSPEDSSIYLCSVLDSMRQETQYFGPGTRLLVL.